This T cell receptor beta chain was recovered during a study of cytomegalovirus exposure and HLA in healthy donors. The PCR used 60 Vbeta and 13 Jbeta primers. Clones were sequenced by immunoSEQ multiplex PCR, and TCRdb holds only the in-frame ones, with some missing. The sample carries around 150,000 clones, roughly 80% recorded once. CDR1 is SEHNR, CDR2 FQNEAQ, per germline (reference sequence). V trimming: 8 bases; J trimming: 0 bases; junction bases outside the gene matches: 6. CDR3 length equals 16 residues. The clonotype comes from a woman in her forties in good health and CMV-seronegative. Material: PBMCs. The chain joins TRBV7-9 to TRBJ2-1; 11 bases align to TRBD2. The CDR3 is CASYGTSGSSYNEQFF. Here the CDR3 DNA reads TGTGCCAGCTATGGGACTAGCGGCAGCTCCTACAATGAGCAGTTCTTC.